This T cell receptor beta chain was observed in a study of shared clonotypes between healthy human individuals. General study findings and limits: Memory subsets had estimated richness that was generally smaller than that of naive subsets. Tissues were not sampled, only blood, and their repertoires likely differ.

V shed 3 bases and J 3 bases; nucleotides not matched to a gene: 5. The CDR3 is made up of 15 amino acids. Germline V lookup: CDR1 MDHEN, CDR2 SYDVKM. A word on this clone: Its antigen is not identified.

Sequencing was performed with immunoSEQ multiplex PCR; in TCRdb, only in-frame clones are kept and a portion is missing. This table has roughly 2 million clones, nearly 97% appearing once. Healthy HIV-negative adults with no recent acute infections or vaccinations were recruited as donors. This receptor was identified in a man aged 18-30 years in good health. The V gene is TRBV28, the J gene TRBJ2-7; 10 nucleotides align to TRBD1. Specimen: naive CD4+ T cells sorted from blood. The subset is: CD45RA+ positively selected. The CDR3 sequence: CASSFPGTGVYEQYF. CDR3 in DNA: TGTGCCAGCAGTTTCCCCGGGACAGGGGTCTACGAGCAGTACTTC.